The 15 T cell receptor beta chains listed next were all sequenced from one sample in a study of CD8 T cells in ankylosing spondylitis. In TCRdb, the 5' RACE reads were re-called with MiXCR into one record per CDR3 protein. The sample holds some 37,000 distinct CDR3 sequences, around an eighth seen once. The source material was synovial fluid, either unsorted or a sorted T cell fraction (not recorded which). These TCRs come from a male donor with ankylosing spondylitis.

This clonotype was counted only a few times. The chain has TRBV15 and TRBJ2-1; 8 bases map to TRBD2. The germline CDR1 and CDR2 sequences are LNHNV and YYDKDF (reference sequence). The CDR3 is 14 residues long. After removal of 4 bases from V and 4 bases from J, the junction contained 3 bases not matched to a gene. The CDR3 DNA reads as TGTGCCACCAGCATACTAGCGGAGTACAATGAGCAGTTCTTC. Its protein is CATSILAEYNEQFF.

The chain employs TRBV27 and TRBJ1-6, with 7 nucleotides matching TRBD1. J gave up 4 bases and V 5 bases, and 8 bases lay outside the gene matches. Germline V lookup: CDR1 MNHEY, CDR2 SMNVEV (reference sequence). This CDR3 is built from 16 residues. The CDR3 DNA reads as TGTGCCAGCAGTCACTCCCGGGACAGTTATAATTCACCCCTCCACTTT. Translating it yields CASSHSRDSYNSPLHF.

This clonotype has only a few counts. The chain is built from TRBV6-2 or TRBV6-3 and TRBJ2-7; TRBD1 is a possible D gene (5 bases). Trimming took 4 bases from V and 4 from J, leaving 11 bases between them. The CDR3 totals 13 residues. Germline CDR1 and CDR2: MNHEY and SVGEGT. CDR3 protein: CASSSTDWYEQYF. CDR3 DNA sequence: TGTGCCAGCAGTTCGACAGACTGGTACGAGCAGTACTTC.

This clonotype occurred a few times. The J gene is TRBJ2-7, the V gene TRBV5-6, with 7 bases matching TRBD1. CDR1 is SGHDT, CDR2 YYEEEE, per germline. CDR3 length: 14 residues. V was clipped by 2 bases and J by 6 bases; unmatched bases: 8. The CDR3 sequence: CASSFSGTVTEQYF. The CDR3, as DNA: TGTGCCAGCAGCTTCTCCGGGACAGTAACCGAGCAGTACTTC.

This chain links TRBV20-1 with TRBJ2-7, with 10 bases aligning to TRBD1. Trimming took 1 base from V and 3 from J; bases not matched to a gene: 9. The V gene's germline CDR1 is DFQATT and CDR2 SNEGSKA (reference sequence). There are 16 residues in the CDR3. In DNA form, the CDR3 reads TGCAGTGCTAGAGGGGGTGGACAGGGGGACGACTACGAGCAGTACTTC. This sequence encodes CSARGGGQGDDYEQYF.

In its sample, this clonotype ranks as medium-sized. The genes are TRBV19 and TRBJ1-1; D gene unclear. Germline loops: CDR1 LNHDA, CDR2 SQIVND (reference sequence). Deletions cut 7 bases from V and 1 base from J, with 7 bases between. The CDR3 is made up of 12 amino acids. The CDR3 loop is CASKLGNTEAFF. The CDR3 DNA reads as TGTGCCAGTAAGTTGGGGAACACTGAAGCTTTCTTT.

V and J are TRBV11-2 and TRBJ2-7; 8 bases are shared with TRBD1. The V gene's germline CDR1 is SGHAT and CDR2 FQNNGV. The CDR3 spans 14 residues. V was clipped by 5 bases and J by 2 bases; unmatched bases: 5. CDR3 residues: CASSPDRGPYEQYF. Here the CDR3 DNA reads TGTGCCAGCAGCCCCGACAGGGGCCCCTACGAGCAGTACTTC.

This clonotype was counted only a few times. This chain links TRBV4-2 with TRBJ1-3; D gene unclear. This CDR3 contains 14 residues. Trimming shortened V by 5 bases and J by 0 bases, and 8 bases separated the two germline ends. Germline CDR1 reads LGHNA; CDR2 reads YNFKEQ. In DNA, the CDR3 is TGTGCCAGCAGCAACCCCGGCTCTGGAAACACCATATATTTT. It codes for CASSNPGSGNTIYF.

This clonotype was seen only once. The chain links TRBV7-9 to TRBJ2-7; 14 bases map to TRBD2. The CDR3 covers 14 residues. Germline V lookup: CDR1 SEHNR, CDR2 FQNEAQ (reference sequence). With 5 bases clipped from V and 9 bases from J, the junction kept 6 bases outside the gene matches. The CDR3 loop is CASSLGTSGGSQYF. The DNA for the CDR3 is TGTGCCAGCAGCCTCGGGACTAGCGGGGGCTCGCAGTACTTC.

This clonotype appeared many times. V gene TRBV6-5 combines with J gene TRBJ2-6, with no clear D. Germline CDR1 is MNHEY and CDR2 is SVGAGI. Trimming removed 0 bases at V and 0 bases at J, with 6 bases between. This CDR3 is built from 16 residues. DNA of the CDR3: TGTGCCAGCAGTTACTCGGGCGGCTCTGGGGCCAACGTCCTGACTTTC. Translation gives CASSYSGGSGANVLTF.

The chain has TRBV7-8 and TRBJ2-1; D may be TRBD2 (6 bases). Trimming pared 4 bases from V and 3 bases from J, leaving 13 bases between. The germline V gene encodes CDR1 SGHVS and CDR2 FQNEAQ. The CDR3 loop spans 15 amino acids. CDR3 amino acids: CASSSRTTVYNEQFF. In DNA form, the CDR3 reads TGTGCCAGCAGCTCAAGGACTACAGTCTACAATGAGCAGTTCTTC.

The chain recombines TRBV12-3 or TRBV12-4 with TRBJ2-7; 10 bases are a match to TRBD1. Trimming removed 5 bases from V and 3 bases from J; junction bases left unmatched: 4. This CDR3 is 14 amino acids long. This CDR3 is CASSVGQGIYEQYF. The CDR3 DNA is TGTGCCAGCAGTGTGGGACAGGGGATCTACGAGCAGTACTTC.

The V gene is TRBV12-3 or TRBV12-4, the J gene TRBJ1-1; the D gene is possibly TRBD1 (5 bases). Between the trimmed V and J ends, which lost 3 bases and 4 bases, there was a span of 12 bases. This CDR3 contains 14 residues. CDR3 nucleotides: TGTGCCAGCAGTTTTGGGGGGAGGACCACTGAAGCTTTCTTT. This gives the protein CASSFGGRTTEAFF.

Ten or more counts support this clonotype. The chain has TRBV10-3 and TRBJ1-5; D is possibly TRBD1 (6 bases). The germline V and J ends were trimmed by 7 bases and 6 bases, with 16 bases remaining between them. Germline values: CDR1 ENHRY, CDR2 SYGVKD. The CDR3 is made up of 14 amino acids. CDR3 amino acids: CAIKEGRGSQPQHF. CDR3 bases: TGTGCCATCAAAGAAGGCAGGGGTAGTCAGCCCCAGCATTTT.

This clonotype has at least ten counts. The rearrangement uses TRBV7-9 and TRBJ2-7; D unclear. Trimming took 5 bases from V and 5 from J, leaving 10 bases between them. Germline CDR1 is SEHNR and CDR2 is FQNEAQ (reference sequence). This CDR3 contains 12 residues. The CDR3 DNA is TGTGCCAGCAGCCCCCTTCGGGACGAGCAGTACTTC. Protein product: CASSPLRDEQYF.